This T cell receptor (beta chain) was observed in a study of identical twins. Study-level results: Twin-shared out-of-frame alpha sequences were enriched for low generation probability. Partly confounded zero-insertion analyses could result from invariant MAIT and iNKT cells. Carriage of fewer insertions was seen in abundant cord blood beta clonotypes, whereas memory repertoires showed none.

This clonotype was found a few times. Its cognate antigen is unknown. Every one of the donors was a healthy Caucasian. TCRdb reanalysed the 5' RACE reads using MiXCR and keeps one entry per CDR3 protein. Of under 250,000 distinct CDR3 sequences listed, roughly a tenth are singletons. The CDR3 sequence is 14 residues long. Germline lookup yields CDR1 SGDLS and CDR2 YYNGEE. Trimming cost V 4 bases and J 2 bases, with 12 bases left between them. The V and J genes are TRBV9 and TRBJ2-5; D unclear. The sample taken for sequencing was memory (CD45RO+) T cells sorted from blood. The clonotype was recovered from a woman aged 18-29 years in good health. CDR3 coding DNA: TGTGCCAGCAGCCCTAACGTCCTTCAAGAGACCCAGTACTTC. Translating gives CASSPNVLQETQYF.